This T cell receptor (beta chain) stems from a study of spatial heterogeneity in lung cancer. TCRdb itself ran the 5' RACE reads through MiXCR, one entry per CDR3 protein. The table includes fewer than 45,000 distinct CDR3 sequences, approximately 7% detected once. Germline CDR1 is SEHNR and CDR2 is FQNEAQ (reference sequence). The ends lost 4 bases at V and 3 bases at J; junction bases unmatched: 7. This CDR3 contains 17 residues. Noted time point: sample taken at primary tumor resection. Unsorted whole RNA samples from tumor, nontumor lung or frozen PBMC were sequenced. This clonotype was picked up many times.

This TCR was sampled from a female donor with early-stage non-small cell lung cancer. The rearrangement uses TRBV7-9 and TRBJ2-5; TRBD2 agrees at 14 bases. Sequenced material: PBMCs, taken at surgery. The CDR3 nucleotides are TGTGCCAGCAGCTCCGGACTAGCGGGGGGTTCCGAAGAGACCCAGTACTTC. Translation gives CASSSGLAGGSEETQYF.